Shown below are 24 T cell receptor beta chains from a single sample sequenced in a study of vaccination effects on CD4 cells after COVID-19. The protocol was immunoSEQ multiplex PCR, while the TCRdb copy is restricted to in-frame clones and leaves out a portion. Seen here are approximately 23,000 clones, more than 60% observed once, and the top ten hold about 8.3%. Sequencing in the ViraFEST assay came after antigen-specific CD4+ T cells had been expanded with viral peptide pools, which were used to stimulate PBMC. The authors isolated CD4+ T cells after approximately 9 days of culture. Either the BNT162b2 or mRNA-1273 vaccine was given to participants in two doses. For these receptors, no antigen is known. Specimen: CD4+ T cells from PBMCs cultured with SARS-CoV-2 spike peptides, collected after COVID-19 vaccination. The receptors shown here come from a human donor who received a COVID-19 vaccine.

This clone is categorized as medium-sized (0.01 to 0.1%). The rearrangement uses TRBV7-9 and TRBJ2-3, with TRBD2 as a possible D gene (7 bases). The V end was cut by 5 bases, the J end by 2 bases, with 20 bases between. From germline, CDR1 is SEHNR and CDR2 FQNEAQ (reference sequence). This CDR3 spans 17 amino acids. DNA for the CDR3: TGTGCCAGCAGCGAAAACGGGGGGCCCGGACTCACAGATACGCAGTATTTT. Amino acid sequence: CASSENGGPGLTDTQYF. Combining the CDR3 with reference TRBV7-9 and TRBJ2-3 gives the whole variable domain DTGVSQNPRHKITKRGQNVTFRCDPISEHNRLYWYRQTLGQGPEFLTYFQNEAQLEKSRLLSDRFSAERPKGSFSTLEIQRTEQGDSAMYLCASSENGGPGLTDTQYFGPGTRLTVL.

The V call is TRBV4-1, the J call TRBJ1-3, with D possibly matching TRBD1 (5 bases). From germline, CDR1 is MGHRA and CDR2 YSYEKL. V shed 3 bases and J shed 0 bases, with 18 bases lying between them. The length of the CDR3 is 18 residues. The CDR3 spells CASSHPSRDLHSGNTIYF. CDR3 coding DNA: TGCGCCAGCAGCCATCCCTCCCGGGACCTACACTCTGGAAACACCATATATTTT.

The chain is built from TRBV5-1 and TRBJ1-1; D may be TRBD1 (6 bases). V lost 4 bases and J lost 2, with 12 bases in between. Germline values: CDR1 SGHRS, CDR2 YFSETQ. This CDR3 spans 14 amino acids. CDR3 coding DNA: TGCGCCAGCAGCCAAACCGGGACAAACACTGAAGCTTTCTTT. Its translation is CASSQTGTNTEAFF. The full variable domain, with the rest looked up from reference TRBV5-1 and TRBJ1-1, is KAGVTQTPRYLIKTRGQQVTLSCSPISGHRSVSWYQQTPGQGLQFLFEYFSETQRNKGNFPGRFSGRQFSNSRSEMNVSTLELGDSALYLCASSQTGTNTEAFFGQGTRLTVV.

The rearrangement uses TRBV7-9 and TRBJ2-3, with 7 bases identical to TRBD2. The CDR3 sequence is 14 residues long. The germline V gene encodes CDR1 SEHNR and CDR2 FQNEAQ (reference sequence). J lost 4 bases, V lost 5 bases, and 6 bases had no gene match. The DNA of the CDR3 is TGTGCCAGCAGCCGAACGACTAGCTCAGATACGCAGTATTTT. As protein: CASSRTTSSDTQYF. Full variable domain (missing parts from reference TRBV7-9 and TRBJ2-3): DTGVSQNPRHKITKRGQNVTFRCDPISEHNRLYWYRQTLGQGPEFLTYFQNEAQLEKSRLLSDRFSAERPKGSFSTLEIQRTEQGDSAMYLCASSRTTSSDTQYFGPGTRLTVL.

With regard to this clone: Distinct nucleotide sequences in the sample also encode this CDR3. CDR3 residues: CASSSRGGPYEQYF. The CDR3 nucleotides read TGTGCCAGCAGTAGCCGGGGAGGACCCTACGAGCAGTACTTC. The chain carries TRBV27 and TRBJ2-7, with D possibly being TRBD2 (6 bases). The CDR3 contains 14 residues. With 5 bases removed from V and 2 bases from J, the gap between germline ends came to 13 bases. Germline assignment: CDR1 MNHEY and CDR2 SMNVEV (reference sequence).

V and J are TRBV19 and TRBJ1-2; 9 bases are a match to TRBD1. Unmatched junction bases numbered 10, after V lost 5 bases and J lost 6 bases. CDR3 length equals 15 residues. CDR1 is LNHDA and CDR2 is SQIVND in the germline V gene (reference sequence). The DNA for the CDR3 is TGTGCCAGTAGTGCACAGGGGGCGCTTCCCAATGGCTACACCTTC. Translation gives CASSAQGALPNGYTF.

CDR3 loop: CASSRGQGVQETQYF. CDR3 nucleotide sequence: TGTGCCAGCAGTAGGGGACAGGGGGTTCAAGAGACCCAGTACTTC. The rearrangement links TRBV6-5 to TRBJ2-5, with 11 bases that match TRBD1. Trimming cost V 5 bases and J 2 bases; bases outside gene matches: 4. CDR1 is MNHEY, CDR2 SVGAGI, per germline. The CDR3 totals 15 residues.

The V call is TRBV27, the J call TRBJ1-1; D gene uncertain. V was cut by 7 bases and J by 5 bases, with 14 bases left in between. The CDR3 has 13 amino acids. CDR1 MNHEY and CDR2 SMNVEV come from the germline V gene (reference sequence). The CDR3 here is CASKYTMSTEAFF. The CDR3 nucleotides are TGTGCCAGCAAGTATACCATGTCTACTGAAGCTTTCTTT.

This clone is medium-sized (0.01 to 0.1%) within its sample. The rearrangement uses TRBV7-2 and TRBJ1-4; unclear D gene. Looked up from germline, CDR1 is SGHTA and CDR2 is FQGNSA. The ends were cut back, 3 bases at V and 3 bases at J, with 17 bases in the middle. The CDR3 sequence is 17 residues long. CDR3 residues: CASSFYSAGSANEKLFF. CDR3 DNA sequence: TGTGCCAGCAGCTTCTACTCGGCCGGTTCGGCTAATGAAAAACTGTTTTTT.

This clone was recorded only once. The J gene is TRBJ2-1, the V gene TRBV18, with 10 nucleotides matching TRBD2. V dropped 5 bases and J dropped 9; count of bases not matched to a gene: 7. Germline CDR1 is KGHSH and CDR2 is LQKENI. The CDR3 runs 14 residues. The chain's CDR3 is CASSFTSGKGEQFF. For the CDR3, the DNA is TGTGCCAGCTCATTTACTAGCGGGAAGGGTGAGCAGTTCTTC.

This rearrangement joins TRBV6-1 to TRBJ2-7, with TRBD2 as a possible D gene (7 bases). The CDR3 spans 15 residues. V dropped 2 bases and J dropped 2 bases, with 13 bases sitting between them. Germline CDR1 reads MNHNS; CDR2 reads SASEGT. CDR3 residues: CASSEFGGAPYEQYF. The DNA of the CDR3 is TGTGCCAGCAGTGAATTTGGGGGGGCCCCCTACGAGCAGTACTTC.

The genes are TRBV11-2 and TRBJ2-3; 11 positions agree with TRBD2. J lost 1 base, V lost 4 bases, and 1 base had no gene match. Germline CDR1 SGHAT, CDR2 FQNNGV. The CDR3 sequence is 15 residues long. CDR3: CASSWGLAGTDTQYF. CDR3 in DNA: TGTGCCAGCAGCTGGGGACTAGCGGGCACAGATACGCAGTATTTT.

The genes are TRBV2 and TRBJ1-2; D is unresolved. Germline CDR1 SNHLY, CDR2 FYNNEI. This CDR3 comprises 13 residues. Between the trimmed V and J ends, which lost 7 bases and 1 base, there was a span of 10 bases. The CDR3 region is CASTKKSNYGYTF. CDR3 coding DNA: TGTGCCAGCACCAAGAAGAGTAACTATGGCTACACCTTC.

This clone appeared a few times. The genes are TRBV10-3 and TRBJ2-1; 7 bases map to TRBD2. CDR1 is ENHRY, CDR2 SYGVKD, per germline. Losses at the gene ends were 10 bases for V and 7 bases for J; bases not matched to a gene: 19. The CDR3 spans 16 residues. Written as DNA, the CDR3 is TGTGCCAGTTCCCACGAGCAAGCGGGAACTAAAAATGAGCAGTTCTTC. This codes for CASSHEQAGTKNEQFF.

CDR3 DNA sequence: TGTGCCAGCTCACCACAGGGGAACACTGAAGCTTTCTTT. Amino acid sequence: CASSPQGNTEAFF. The V call is TRBV18, the J call TRBJ1-1; D not certain. V dropped 1 base and J dropped 1 base, with 4 bases sitting between them. CDR1 KGHSH and CDR2 LQKENI come from the germline V gene. This CDR3 comprises 13 residues.

This clone has a handful of counts. Other DNA sequences within the sample encode an identical CDR3. This chain uses TRBV9 with TRBJ2-5; 7 bases match TRBD2. V lost 2 bases, J lost 2 bases, and 3 bases stayed unmatched. CDR3 length: 14 residues. Germline loops: CDR1 SGDLS, CDR2 YYNGEE. CDR3 amino acids: CASSVGTIQETQYF. The CDR3, as DNA: TGTGCCAGCAGCGTGGGGACTATTCAAGAGACCCAGTACTTC.

The V and J genes are TRBV4-1 and TRBJ2-2, with 11 positions matching TRBD2. With 1 base clipped from V and 5 bases from J, the junction kept 6 bases outside the gene matches. Germline V gene lookup returns CDR1 MGHRA and CDR2 YSYEKL. This CDR3 spans 17 amino acids. The CDR3 sequence is CASSQVLAGGRTGELFF. DNA for the CDR3: TGCGCCAGCAGCCAAGTATTAGCGGGGGGGAGGACCGGGGAGCTGTTTTTT.

J is TRBJ1-2 and V is TRBV3-1 (or the pseudogene TRBV3-2); no clear D gene. The length of the CDR3 is 14 residues. V gave up 2 bases and J gave up 4 bases, with 11 bases separating them. Germline V gives CDR1 LGHDT, CDR2 YNNKEL (reference sequence). CDR3 residues: CASSQYGRTYGYTF. DNA of the CDR3: TGTGCCAGCAGCCAATATGGCAGGACCTATGGCTACACCTTC.

This clone came up once. The chain carries TRBV7-7 and TRBJ2-3; 11 nucleotides agree with TRBD2. The CDR3 sequence is 15 residues long. CDR1 is SSHAT and CDR2 is FNYEAQ in the germline V gene (reference sequence). Trimming removed 5 bases from V and 3 bases from J; junction bases left unmatched: 4. This CDR3 reads CASSLTSGATDTQYF. CDR3 DNA: TGTGCCAGCAGCCTGACTAGCGGGGCTACAGATACGCAGTATTTT.

As concerns this clone: A read error may account for a junction end that differs from germline. CDR3 DNA sequence: TGTGCCAGCAATTACTCCCAGGGCGGGGGCTATGGCTACACCTTC. This gives the protein CASNYSQGGGYGYTF. The genes are TRBV6-5 and TRBJ1-2, with D possibly matching TRBD1 (5 bases). The length of the CDR3 is 15 residues. Looked up from germline, CDR1 is MNHEY and CDR2 is SVGAGI.

This rearrangement joins TRBV2 to TRBJ1-6, with a tentative D call TRBD1 (6 bases). V was cut by 3 bases and J by 8 bases, with 11 bases left in between. Germline V lookup: CDR1 SNHLY, CDR2 FYNNEI. CDR3 length equals 14 residues. DNA of the CDR3: TGTGCCAGCAGTGAGACAGGATTCGATTCACCCCTCCACTTT. It encodes CASSETGFDSPLHF. Supplemented by reference TRBV2 and TRBJ1-6, the full variable domain reads EPEVTQTPSHQVTQMGQEVILRCVPISNHLYFYWYRQILGQKVEFLVSFYNNEISEKSEIFDDQFSVERPDGSNFTLKIRSTKLEDSAMYFCASSETGFDSPLHFGNGTRLTVT.

This clone was seen a handful of times. This chain links TRBV10-2 with TRBJ2-1, with a tentative D call TRBD1 (5 bases). V gave up 0 bases and J gave up 2 bases, with 14 bases separating them. Per the germline V gene, CDR1 is WSHSY and CDR2 is SAAADI. This CDR3 contains 17 residues. This CDR3 is CASSESAQETAYNEQFF. The CDR3 coding sequence is TGCGCCAGCAGTGAGTCGGCACAGGAAACCGCCTACAATGAGCAGTTCTTC.

The chain uses TRBV3-1 (or the pseudogene TRBV3-2) and TRBJ2-5, with a tentative D call TRBD1 (7 bases). The V end was cut by 2 bases, the J end by 5 bases, with 12 bases between. CDR1 and CDR2 from the germline V gene are LGHDT and YNNKEL (reference sequence). The CDR3 loop spans 14 amino acids. DNA of the CDR3: TGTGCCAGCAGCCAAAACAGGGGAGGTGAGACCCAGTACTTC. It specifies CASSQNRGGETQYF.

The J gene is TRBJ2-5, the V gene TRBV7-9, with D tentatively TRBD1 or TRBD2 (5 bases each). This CDR3 has 15 amino acids. The germline gives CDR1 SEHNR, CDR2 FQNEAQ (reference sequence). Trimming removed 4 bases from V and 7 bases from J, with 19 bases in between. This chain's CDR3 is CASSSLVTGDGTQYF. In nucleotides, the CDR3 is TGTGCCAGCAGCTCGTTGGTGACCGGGGACGGGACCCAGTACTTC. Using reference TRBV7-9 and TRBJ2-5 for the parts outside the CDR3, the full variable domain is DTGVSQNPRHKITKRGQNVTFRCDPISEHNRLYWYRQTLGQGPEFLTYFQNEAQLEKSRLLSDRFSAERPKGSFSTLEIQRTEQGDSAMYLCASSSLVTGDGTQYFGPGTRLLVL.